The present T cell receptor beta chain was sequenced within a study of blood T cell repertoires in COVID-19 (TCRdb year 2020). As for the study more broadly: The collaborator samples originated in the United States, Italy and Spain and spanned the acute and convalescent phases of COVID-19. The prospective study material was composed of cDNA or gDNA derived from T cells, B-cell-depleted T cells, or PBMCs. Deeply sampled blood TCRbeta repertoires from subjects exposed to, actively infected with, or recovered from COVID-19 were included in the dataset. The repertoires were made available in a free public database intended to serve as a resource for research on the immune response to SARS-CoV-2. Samples were obtained from the ongoing ImmuneRACE study (first 160 participants) and from approximately 1,200 subjects provided by 6 global collaborators. A de-identified subject ID, COVID-19 status, age in years and sex were almost always included in the sample metadata. HLA class I and class II types, where available, came from metadata supplied by the sample provider rather than from assay-based typing.

V sheds 1 base and J sheds 8 bases, leaving 12 bases between their ends. CDR1 and CDR2, looked up from the germline V gene (reference sequence), are SGHNT and YYREEE. The CDR3 has 13 amino acids, counting the end cysteine and phenylalanine. The read is trimmed to its CDR3 DNA, 39 bases read in frame from base 1. Notes on this clone: There is no known antigen for this receptor. No base quality values were provided; no much bigger clone lies one nucleotide off.

The immunoSEQ Assay, a bias-controlled multiplex PCR, was used to amplify TCRbeta CDR3 regions from genomic DNA. In the authors' own workflow: Nucleated cell counts per sample were estimated from amplification of reference gene primers within the assay. Sequence reads were collapsed and filtered to measure the absolute abundance of every unique TCRbeta CDR3 rearrangement. For each sample, productive Simpson clonality was calculated as the square root of Simpson's diversity index over productive rearrangements. TCRdb re-hosts the immuneACCESS table, in-frame sequences only. Its copies lack some clones; in the studies checked, an unresolved V gene accounts for under half of them, and the cause for the rest is not known. D and trimming were read from the DNA, whereas the V and J calls and clone size are those reported in that table. Here the sample has approximately 120,000 clones; around 76% occur a single time. Jointly, the top ten make up approximately 6% of the sample.

On the study overall, not on this receptor specifically: The amount of clinical and demographic metadata varied by source and participant and was provided uncurated.

One collaborating source in Seattle enrolled patients during active infection and followed them longitudinally through the course of disease. Each collaborating institution followed its own protocols to collect whole blood in K2EDTA tubes. For TCRbeta analysis, collaborators shipped samples as frozen whole blood, isolated PBMCs, or DNA extracted from either of those sample types. Material for sequencing was peripheral blood. The TCR was taken from an older man with COVID-19, enrolled during active disease. Rearrangement joined TRBV5-4 to TRBJ1-1, with no D gene named confidently. The CDR3 is CASSLLTGGEAFF. The nucleotide sequence is TGTGCCAGCAGCTTGCTAACGGGCGGGGAAGCTTTCTTT.